Listed below are T cell receptor beta chains from one sample, sequenced in a study of T-cell reconstitution after alpha-beta-depleted transplantation in children. TCRdb used MiXCR to reprocess the PCR reads, holding one entry per CDR3 protein. The sample includes 250,000 to 400,000 distinct CDR3 sequences, about a quarter of them seen just once. The material was PBMCs, mostly from graft donor cells, obtained 180 days after TCRalphabeta/CD19-depleted stem cell transplant. The receptors shown here come from a male patient younger than 18 who had a stem cell transplant for acute lymphoblastic leukemia, so the T cells may come from the graft donor. Both conserved end residues are part of each CDR3. The order of the fields is V gene, D gene, clone size, J gene, CDR3 protein, CDR3 DNA. The D gene is left open where the match is weak. Some rows have no size entry. The others give once, few or many, or a class for an expanded clone.

TRBV6-5	TRBD2	few	TRBJ2-3	CASSLSPRLAESTDTQYF	TGTGCCAGCAGTCTCTCTCCGAGACTAGCCGAAAGCACAGATACGCAGTATTTT
TRBV4-1	-	-	TRBJ2-4	CASSQGRARRDNIQYF	TGCGCCAGCAGCCAAGGACGAGCTAGGAGGGACAACATTCAGTACTTC
TRBV7-9	TRBD1	few	TRBJ2-2	CASSPDRENTGELFF	TGTGCCAGCAGCCCCGACAGGGAGAACACCGGGGAGCTGTTTTTT
TRBV20-1	TRBD2	few	TRBJ2-1	CTAKGRDLSSYNEQFF	TGCACCGCTAAGGGGAGGGACCTTAGCTCCTACAATGAGCAGTTCTTC
TRBV9	-	few	TRBJ2-1	CASSVGVADYNEQFF	TGTGCCAGCAGCGTAGGAGTAGCTGACTACAATGAGCAGTTCTTC
TRBV5-1	TRBD2	few	TRBJ2-3	CASSWTSGTTDTQYF	TGCGCCAGCAGCTGGACTAGCGGGACCACAGATACGCAGTATTTT
TRBV5-1	-	-	TRBJ1-1	CASSLTHYPPTEAFF	TGCGCCAGCAGCTTGACACACTATCCCCCCACTGAAGCTTTCTTT
TRBV7-9	-	-	TRBJ1-4	CASSLAGTELFF	TGTGCCAGCAGCTTAGCCGGGACGGAACTGTTTTTT
TRBV20-1	TRBD2	few	TRBJ2-7	CSATAGARTSGSYEQYF	TGCAGTGCTACCGCAGGGGCTCGGACTAGCGGGAGCTACGAGCAGTACTTC
TRBV5-1	-	-	TRBJ2-5	CASTTGSQETQYF	TGCGCCAGCACCACAGGGTCCCAAGAGACCCAGTACTTC
TRBV4-1	TRBD1	-	TRBJ2-1	CASSQDRGTGPKQFF	TGCGCCAGCAGCCAAGATAGGGGGACAGGGCCAAAGCAGTTCTTC
TRBV29-1	-	-	TRBJ2-6	CSVEDTGLWGSGANVLTF	TGCAGCGTTGAAGATACCGGACTGTGGGGCTCTGGGGCCAACGTCCTGACTTTC
TRBV11-2	-	-	TRBJ2-3	CASSLTITDTQYF	TGTGCCAGCAGCTTGACCATCACAGATACGCAGTATTTT
TRBV20-1	-	few	TRBJ1-2	CSARGAGAYGYTF	TGCAGTGCTAGAGGGGCGGGGGCATATGGCTACACCTTC
TRBV4-1	TRBD1	-	TRBJ2-7	CASSQATGTGRYEQYF	TGCGCCAGCAGCCAAGCGACCGGGACAGGGCGTTACGAGCAGTACTTC
TRBV15	-	-	TRBJ2-2	CATSRDWGAGELFF	TGTGCCACCAGCAGAGATTGGGGGGCCGGGGAGCTGTTTTTT
TRBV27	-	many	TRBJ1-5	CASSPDSPNQPQHF	TGTGCCAGCAGTCCGGACAGTCCTAATCAGCCCCAGCATTTT